This is a list of T cell receptor beta chains from one sample in a study of blood T cell repertoires in COVID-19. Assay: immunoSEQ multiplex PCR; the TCRdb copy retains only in-frame clones and omits some. The sample carries some 200,000 clones, about 90% recorded once. The sequenced sample was peripheral blood. These receptors originate from a young man with active or convalescent COVID-19. Each CDR3 is given with its conserved first and last residue. D genes are given only for firm matches. A clone size is listed for some rows: how often the clone was seen (once, few, many), or a class if it is expanded.

NA	TRBJ2-3	NA	TRBV27	CASSSLGAGASDTQYF	TGTGCCAGCAGTTCCTTGGGGGCGGGAGCCTCAGATACGCAGTATTTT
TRBD2	TRBJ2-5	NA	TRBV5-1	CASSRGTSGRETQYF	TGCGCCAGCAGCAGGGGAACTAGCGGGAGGGAGACCCAGTACTTC
TRBD2	TRBJ2-1	NA	TRBV6-4	CASSVSGATYNEQFF	TGTGCCAGCAGTGTGAGCGGGGCAACCTACAATGAGCAGTTCTTC
NA	TRBJ2-4	NA	TRBV2	CASSPEGVRAKNIQYF	TGTGCCAGCAGCCCTGAAGGGGTCAGGGCGAAAAACATTCAGTACTTC
TRBD2	TRBJ2-2	NA	TRBV5-4	CASSRGLAPTGELFF	TGTGCCAGCAGCCGGGGACTAGCGCCTACCGGGGAGCTGTTTTTT
TRBD2	TRBJ2-3	NA	TRBV4-1	CASSQESLAGGRDTQYF	TGCGCCAGCAGCCAAGAGAGTCTAGCGGGAGGGAGAGATACGCAGTATTTT
TRBD2	TRBJ2-1	NA	TRBV7-2	CASSPTSGRGANEQFF	TGTGCCAGCAGCCCCACTAGCGGGAGGGGTGCCAATGAGCAGTTCTTC
TRBD2	TRBJ2-3	NA	TRBV4-2	CASSPTGTSGRAQYF	TGTGCCAGCAGCCCCACTGGCACTAGCGGTCGCGCGCAGTATTTT
NA	TRBJ2-5	NA	TRBV27	CASKKVRGGQETQYF	TGTGCCAGCAAGAAGGTCAGGGGTGGCCAAGAGACCCAGTACTTC
NA	TRBJ1-1	NA	TRBV6-2/TRBV6-3	CASSYEWGRANTEAFF	TGTGCCAGCAGTTACGAGTGGGGCAGGGCCAACACTGAAGCTTTCTTT
TRBD1	TRBJ1-2	NA	TRBV30	CAWSRLAQGSYGYTF	TGTGCCTGGAGTCGACTGGCACAGGGGAGCTATGGCTACACCTTC
TRBD1	TRBJ1-2	NA	TRBV20-1	CSASWDRPYGYTF	TGCAGTGCTAGTTGGGACAGGCCCTATGGCTACACCTTC
NA	TRBJ2-3	NA	TRBV25-1	CASSEHRAGTDTQYF	TGTGCCAGCAGTGAACACAGGGCGGGCACAGATACGCAGTATTTT
TRBD2	TRBJ2-7	few	TRBV6-1	CASSGPTSGVEGEQYF	TGTGCCAGCAGTGGTCCGACTAGCGGGGTTGAGGGCGAGCAGTACTTC
TRBD1	TRBJ1-5	many	TRBV28	CASSLFTGVLDQPQHF	TGTGCCAGCAGTTTATTTACAGGGGTGTTGGATCAGCCCCAGCATTTT
NA	TRBJ1-2	NA	TRBV6-5	CATRRTGNYGYTF	TGTGCCACCCGCCGTACAGGGAACTATGGCTACACCTTC
NA	TRBJ2-1	NA	TRBV18	CASSPPVTYGGEQFF	TGTGCCAGCTCACCCCCGGTGACCTACGGGGGTGAGCAGTTCTTC
NA	TRBJ2-2	few	TRBV3-1/TRBV3-2	CASSLGANTGELFF	TGTGCCAGCAGCCTAGGGGCGAACACCGGGGAGCTGTTTTTT
NA	TRBJ2-6	once	TRBV19	CASSIAGKFSGANVLTF	TGTGCCAGTAGTATTGCAGGGAAATTCTCTGGGGCCAACGTCCTGACTTTC
TRBD1	TRBJ2-7	NA	TRBV7-2	CASSLPLGTDRYEQYF	TGTGCCAGCAGCTTACCGTTAGGGACAGACAGATACGAGCAGTACTTC
TRBD2	TRBJ2-1	NA	TRBV6-5	CASSYLGGGPYNEQFF	TGTGCCAGCAGTTATCTGGGCGGGGGGCCCTACAATGAGCAGTTCTTC
NA	TRBJ2-1	NA	TRBV5-3	CASSHNRASASSYNEQFF	TGTGCCTCAAGCCATAATCGAGCTAGCGCCAGCTCCTACAATGAGCAGTTCTTC
TRBD2	TRBJ2-1	NA	TRBV30	CAWSSYGRSEQFF	TGTGCCTGGAGTTCCTACGGGAGGAGTGAGCAGTTCTTC
NA	TRBJ1-1	NA	TRBV18	CASSSGRNTEAFF	TGTGCCAGCTCAAGTGGGAGAAACACTGAAGCTTTCTTT
TRBD1	TRBJ1-2	NA	TRBV24-1	CATSDSDRVNYGYTF	TGTGCCACCAGTGATTCAGACAGGGTAAACTATGGCTACACCTTC
NA	TRBJ2-3	NA	TRBV3-1/TRBV3-2	CASSQDSPQYF	TGTGCCAGCAGCCAAGACTCTCCGCAGTATTTT
NA	TRBJ2-7	NA	TRBV5-1	CASSLSSSEQYF	TGCGCCAGCAGCTTATCCTCGAGCGAGCAGTACTTC
NA	TRBJ1-1	NA	TRBV10-2	CASTLGGPRVTEAFF	TGCGCCAGCACCCTGGGGGGACCAAGGGTCACTGAAGCTTTCTTT
NA	TRBJ1-1	NA	TRBV7-2	CASSLIVRRRGANTEAFF	TGTGCCAGCAGCTTAATTGTCCGCCGGCGGGGGGCGAACACTGAAGCTTTCTTT